The 21 T cell receptor beta chains listed next were all sequenced from one sample in a study of CD8+CD57+ T cells in acquired aplastic anemia. Profiling that covered TCR beta VDJ and CDR3 relied on genomic DNA as its template. MiXCR, run by TCRdb on the reads, gives a single entry per CDR3 protein. The sample has about 81,000 distinct CDR3 sequences, more than 40% seen once. The sequencing input was sorted CD4+, CD8+, or CD8+CD57+ T cells (not recorded which) from PBMCs. These receptors came from a human donor in good health, serving as a control.

V and J are TRBV5-1 and TRBJ2-1, with 10 bases lining up with TRBD2. The CDR3 is 14 amino acids. Losses at the gene ends were 4 bases for V and 4 bases for J; bases not matched to a gene: 2. Germline lookup yields CDR1 SGHRS and CDR2 YFSETQ. Written as DNA, the CDR3 is TGCGCCAGCAGCACGGGACTAGCGTACAATGAGCAGTTCTTC. Translation: CASSTGLAYNEQFF.

This clonotype showed up many times. The genes are TRBV29-1 and TRBJ2-7; TRBD1 agrees at 7 bases. Germline V gene data show CDR1 as SQVTM and CDR2 as ANQGSEA. The length of the CDR3 is 13 residues. V shed 6 bases, J shed 5 bases, and the junction held 10 bases outside the gene matches. DNA for the CDR3: TGCAGCGTAGTCTACAGGGGTGTGAACGAGCAGTACTTC. Amino acids: CSVVYRGVNEQYF.

With respect to this clonotype: A clone one base away is much larger, so this may be a read error. V and J are TRBV9 and TRBJ2-1, with D uncertain. The CDR3 totals 13 residues. From germline, CDR1 is SGDLS and CDR2 YYNGEE. V lost 4 bases and J lost 9, with 14 bases in between. The CDR3 region has the DNA TGTGCCAGCAGCCCCACGATTTCCAGTGAGCAGTTCTTC. Its translation is CASSPTISSEQFF.

J is TRBJ2-3 and V is TRBV11-2; 7 bases map to TRBD2. The length of the CDR3 is 15 residues. The germline CDR1 and CDR2 sequences are SGHAT and FQNNGV. The ends lost 5 bases at V and 1 base at J; junction bases unmatched: 6. This chain's CDR3 is CASSREAWGTDTQYF. The CDR3 bases are TGTGCCAGCAGCCGGGAGGCCTGGGGCACAGATACGCAGTATTTT.

In this sample, this clonotype turned up many times. Here the CDR3 DNA reads TGTGCCAGCAGTTTAGGGACCCAAGAGACCCAGTACTTC. It specifies CASSLGTQETQYF. The chain links TRBV12-3 or TRBV12-4 to TRBJ2-5, with D uncertain. This CDR3 is 13 amino acids long. V lost 1 base to trimming and J lost 1 base, with 4 bases between them.

This chain links TRBV19 with TRBJ2-1, with D possibly matching TRBD1 (5 bases). In germline, CDR1 is LNHDA, CDR2 SQIVND (reference sequence). CDR3 length equals 15 residues. Trimming removed 5 bases from V and 0 bases from J, with 11 bases in between. The CDR3 nucleotides read TGTGCCAGTAGTCCACGACAGAGCTCCTACAATGAGCAGTTCTTC. This sequence encodes CASSPRQSSYNEQFF.

V usage is TRBV25-1 and J usage is TRBJ1-6; TRBD1 might be the D (5 bases). The length of the CDR3 is 14 residues. V lost 8 bases and J lost 10, with 18 bases in between. CDR1 and CDR2 (germline): MGHDK, SYGVNS. CDR3 protein: CASVGGGGVSPLHF. Here the CDR3 DNA reads TGTGCCAGCGTCGGGGGTGGGGGTGTATCACCCCTCCACTTT.

V is TRBV7-2 and J is TRBJ2-5, with D possibly called TRBD1 or TRBD2 (5 bases each). CDR1 SGHTA and CDR2 FQGNSA come from the germline V gene. V lost 3 bases, J lost 5 bases, and 10 bases lay in between. There are 13 residues in the CDR3. The CDR3: CASSFGTGETQYF. Here the CDR3 DNA reads TGTGCCAGCAGCTTCGGGACGGGTGAGACCCAGTACTTC.

Points on this clonotype: This may stem from a read error, because a much larger clone lies one nucleotide away. The CDR3 DNA reads as TGCAGTGCTAGAGTCGGCGGGGGAGACACTGAAGCTTTCTTT. Translated, it gives CSARVGGGDTEAFF. The chain joins TRBV20-1 to TRBJ1-1; maybe TRBD1 (5 bases). Trimming pared 1 base from V and 3 bases from J, leaving 12 bases between. Germline V lookup: CDR1 DFQATT, CDR2 SNEGSKA (reference sequence). The CDR3 is made up of 14 amino acids.

Of note for this clonotype: A much more abundant neighbour one base away suggests this may be a read error. This chain joins TRBV12-3 or TRBV12-4 and TRBJ2-3, with D hard to call. The ends were cut back, 8 bases at V and 4 bases at J, with 10 bases in the middle. There are 12 residues in the CDR3. CDR3 amino acids: CASGSSADTQYF. The CDR3 DNA reads TGTGCCAGCGGTTCGTCAGCAGATACGCAGTATTTT.

The chain couples TRBV15 to TRBJ1-1; 8 nucleotides align to TRBD1. The J segment lost 7 bases and the V segment lost 5 bases, leaving 6 bases of the junction unmatched. Germline CDR1 LNHNV, CDR2 YYDKDF (reference sequence). The CDR3 runs 13 residues. CDR3 region: CATSPRTGLEAFF. DNA for the CDR3: TGTGCCACCAGCCCAAGGACAGGGCTTGAAGCTTTCTTT.

This clonotype was recorded at least ten times. The chain has TRBV7-9 and TRBJ2-7; maybe TRBD1 (6 bases). Per the germline V gene, CDR1 is SEHNR and CDR2 is FQNEAQ (reference sequence). The length of the CDR3 is 13 residues. Trimming left V 6 bases short and J 0 bases short, with 9 bases between. The CDR3 DNA reads as TGTGCCAGCAGAAGAGGGGGCTCCTACGAGCAGTACTTC. Amino acid sequence: CASRRGGSYEQYF.

This clonotype was counted a few times. The chain employs TRBV24-1 and TRBJ2-1; D possibly uses TRBD1 or TRBD2 (5 bases each). This CDR3 is built from 14 residues. The ends were cut back, 2 bases at V and 10 bases at J, with 14 bases in the middle. Per germline, CDR1 KGHDR and CDR2 SFDVKD. The CDR3 nucleotides are TGTGCCACCAGTGATTGGGGGTCCGGCGGGGAGCAGTTCTTC. Translating gives CATSDWGSGGEQFF.

Only one count was recorded for this clonotype. The V gene is TRBV5-4, the J gene TRBJ2-3, with 9 bases lining up with TRBD2. Trimming at V came to 1 base and at J to 1 base, leaving 10 bases not matched to a gene. CDR3 size: 18 residues. In germline, CDR1 is SGHNT, CDR2 YYREEE (reference sequence). CDR3: CASSLREGLASGTDTQYF. The CDR3 nucleotides read TGTGCCAGCAGCTTGCGGGAGGGACTAGCTTCTGGCACAGATACGCAGTATTTT.

This clonotype was seen repeatedly, ten times or more. The CDR3 coding sequence is TGCAGTGCTAGACAACCGGGACAGGGAAGGAATGAGCAGTTCTTC. Protein sequence: CSARQPGQGRNEQFF. The chain links TRBV20-1 to TRBJ2-1, with 9 bases lining up with TRBD1. The CDR3 spans 15 residues. Per the germline V gene, CDR1 is DFQATT and CDR2 is SNEGSKA (reference sequence). The junction had 9 bases not matched to a gene; V was cut back by 2 bases and J by 7 bases.

Note on this clonotype: Mismatch with germline at one junction end may stem from a read error. V usage is TRBV20-1 and J usage is TRBJ2-7; D is uncertain. The germline V gene has CDR1 DFQATT and CDR2 SNEGSKA (reference sequence). CDR3 length: 15 residues. CDR3 bases: TGCAGTCCTAGAGATCTCGAGAAGGGCTCCTACGAGCAGTACTTC. This gives the protein CSPRDLEKGSYEQYF.

This clonotype came up many times. V gene TRBV5-5 combines with J gene TRBJ1-2; D perhaps matches TRBD1 (5 bases). The length of the CDR3 is 15 residues. The ends were cut back, 2 bases at V and 4 bases at J, with 15 bases in the middle. Germline CDR1 and CDR2: SGHKS and YYEKEE (reference sequence). Here the CDR3 reads CASSLVAQEAYGYTF. CDR3 nucleotide sequence: TGTGCCAGCAGCTTAGTTGCACAGGAAGCCTATGGCTACACCTTC.

Concerning this clonotype: Being one base from a much bigger clone, this may be a read error. The J gene is TRBJ2-7, the V gene TRBV13; 11 bases are a match to TRBD1. CDR3 length: 14 residues. Germline CDR1 is PRHDT and CDR2 is FYEKMQ (reference sequence). CDR3 in DNA: TGTGCCGGCAGTTCAGGACAGGGGGCGAGGGAGCAGTACTTC. Its translation is CAGSSGQGAREQYF.

This chain connects TRBV25-1 to TRBJ2-1; D gene unclear. Trimming took off 4 bases at V and 13 bases at J, with 20 bases between the two ends. The CDR3 totals 14 residues. The germline V gene encodes CDR1 MGHDK and CDR2 SYGVNS. CDR3 bases: TGTGCCAGCAGTGGCTTAGGGCCGACCCTTGACCAGTTCTTC. Its protein is CASSGLGPTLDQFF. Combining the CDR3 with reference TRBV25-1 and TRBJ2-1 gives the whole variable domain EADIYQTPRYLVIGTGKKITLECSQTMGHDKMYWYQQDPGMELHLIHYSYGVNSTEKGDLSSESTVSRIRTEHFPLTLESARPSHTSQYLCASSGLGPTLDQFFGPGTRLTVL.

This chain uses TRBV24-1 with TRBJ2-7, with 9 bases aligning to TRBD1. J was trimmed by 5 bases and V by 5 bases; bases with no gene match: 9. There are 15 residues in the CDR3. CDR1 and CDR2 from the germline V gene are KGHDR and SFDVKD. CDR3 coding DNA: TGTGCCACCAGTGGACCGGGACAGGGTTTCCACGAGCAGTACTTC. Translated, it gives CATSGPGQGFHEQYF.

This clonotype showed up many times. The chain's CDR3 is CASSFPVRSYNSPLHF. As DNA, the CDR3 is TGTGCCAGCAGTTTTCCGGTAAGGTCCTATAATTCACCCCTCCACTTT. This chain joins TRBV12-3 or TRBV12-4 and TRBJ1-6; D uncertain. V was clipped by 3 bases and J by 1 base, with 10 bases between them. The CDR3 contains 16 residues.